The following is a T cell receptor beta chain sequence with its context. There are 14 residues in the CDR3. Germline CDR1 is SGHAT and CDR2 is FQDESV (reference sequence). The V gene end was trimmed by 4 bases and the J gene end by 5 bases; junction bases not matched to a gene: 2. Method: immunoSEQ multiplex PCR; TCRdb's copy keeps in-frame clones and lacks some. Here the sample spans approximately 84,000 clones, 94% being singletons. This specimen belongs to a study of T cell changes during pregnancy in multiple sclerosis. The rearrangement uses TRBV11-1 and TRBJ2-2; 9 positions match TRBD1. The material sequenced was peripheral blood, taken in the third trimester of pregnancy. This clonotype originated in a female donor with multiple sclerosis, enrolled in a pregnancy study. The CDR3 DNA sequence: TGTGCCAGCAGCTACAGGGGGCTAACCGGGGAGCTGTTTTTT. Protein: CASSYRGLTGELFF.